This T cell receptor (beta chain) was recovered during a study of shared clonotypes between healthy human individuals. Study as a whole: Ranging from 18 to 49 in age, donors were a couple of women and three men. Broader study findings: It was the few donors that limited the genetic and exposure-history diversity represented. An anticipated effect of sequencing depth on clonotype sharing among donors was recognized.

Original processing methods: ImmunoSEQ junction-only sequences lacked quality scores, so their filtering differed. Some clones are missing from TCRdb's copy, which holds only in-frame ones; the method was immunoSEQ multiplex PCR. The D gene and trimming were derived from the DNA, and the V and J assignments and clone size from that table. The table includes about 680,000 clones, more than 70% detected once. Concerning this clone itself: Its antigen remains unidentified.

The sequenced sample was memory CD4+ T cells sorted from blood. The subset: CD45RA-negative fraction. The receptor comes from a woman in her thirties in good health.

CDR3 sequence (DNA): TGCGCCAGCAGCCCGCTTACCTACTCTGGGGCCAACGTCCTGACTTTC. Its protein is CASSPLTYSGANVLTF. This chain joins TRBV5-1 and TRBJ2-6, with D hard to call. The CDR3 consists of 16 residues. Deletions cut 4 bases from V and 0 bases from J, with 11 bases between. Per germline, CDR1 SGHRS and CDR2 YFSETQ.